This entry concerns a single T cell receptor (beta chain). These data belong to a study of blood T cell repertoires in COVID-19. The protocol was immunoSEQ multiplex PCR, while the TCRdb copy is restricted to in-frame clones and leaves out a portion. Altogether about 210,000 clones are present, 85% being singletons, with the ten largest covering approximately 5%. V lost 0 bases to trimming and J lost 11 bases, with 10 bases between them. Germline V gene sequence: CDR1 SGHRS, CDR2 YFSETQ. This CDR3 contains 12 residues. The sequence was obtained from a man aged 50-59 years with COVID-19, enrolled during active disease. Sample: peripheral blood. V usage is TRBV5-1 and J usage is TRBJ2-3; TRBD1 might be the D (6 bases). The CDR3 sequence is CASSLGTDRQYF. CDR3 coding DNA: TGCGCCAGCAGCTTGGGGACAGATCGGCAGTATTTT.